This entry describes one T cell receptor beta chain. This sample was included in a study of CD8 T cells in Susac syndrome. With random hexamers, reverse transcription was performed on roughly 0.45 to 1 ug of RNA. TCRdb ran MiXCR on the immunoSEQ multiplex PCR reads and lists one entry per CDR3 protein. The repertoire has approximately 280,000 distinct CDR3 sequences, 85% of them found once; the top ten carry about 0.11%. The CDR3 contains 12 residues. Between the trimmed V and J ends, which lost 4 bases and 2 bases, there was a span of 9 bases. Germline V CDR1 and CDR2: SQVTM, ANQGSEA. The source of this sequence is a human donor with multiple sclerosis. The rearrangement links TRBV29-1 to TRBJ2-7; D unresolved. Sequencing used CD8+ T cells from PBMCs. The CDR3 reads CSVVQSTYEQYF. The CDR3, as DNA: TGCAGCGTTGTGCAGAGTACCTACGAGCAGTACTTC.